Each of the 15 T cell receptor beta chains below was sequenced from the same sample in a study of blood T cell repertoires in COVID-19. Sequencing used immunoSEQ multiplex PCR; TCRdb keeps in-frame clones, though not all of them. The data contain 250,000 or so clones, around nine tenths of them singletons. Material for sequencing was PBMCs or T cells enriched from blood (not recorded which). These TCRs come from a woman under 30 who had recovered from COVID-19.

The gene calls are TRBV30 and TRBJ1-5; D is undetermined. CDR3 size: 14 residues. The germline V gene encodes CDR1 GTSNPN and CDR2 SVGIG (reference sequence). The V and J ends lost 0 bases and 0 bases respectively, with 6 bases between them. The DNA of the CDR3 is TGTGCCTGGAGTGTACGAGTTAGCAATCAGCCCCAGCATTTT. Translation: CAWSVRVSNQPQHF.

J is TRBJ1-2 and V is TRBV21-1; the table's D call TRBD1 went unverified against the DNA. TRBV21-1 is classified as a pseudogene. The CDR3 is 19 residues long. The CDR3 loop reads CASSKEISGTGGANYGYTF. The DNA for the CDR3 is TGTGCCAGCAGCAAAGAAATTTCCGGGACAGGGGGAGCTAACTATGGCTACACCTTC.

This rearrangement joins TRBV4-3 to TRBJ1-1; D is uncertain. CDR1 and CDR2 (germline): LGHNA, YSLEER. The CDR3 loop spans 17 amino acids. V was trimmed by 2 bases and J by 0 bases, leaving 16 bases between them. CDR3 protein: CASSQLVTTGVNTEAFF. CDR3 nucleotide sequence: TGCGCCAGCAGCCAACTGGTGACTACCGGGGTGAACACTGAAGCTTTCTTT.

The CDR3 nucleotides read TGTGCCAGCAGTTTAGTCCCGTATGTGGGGGCGAGCAATCAGCCCCAGCATTTT. Residues: CASSLVPYVGASNQPQHF. The rearrangement joins TRBV28 to TRBJ1-5, with D possibly being TRBD1 (6 bases). The CDR3 runs to 18 residues. Germline assignment: CDR1 MDHEN and CDR2 SYDVKM. V was trimmed by 2 bases and J by 1 base, leaving 18 bases between them.

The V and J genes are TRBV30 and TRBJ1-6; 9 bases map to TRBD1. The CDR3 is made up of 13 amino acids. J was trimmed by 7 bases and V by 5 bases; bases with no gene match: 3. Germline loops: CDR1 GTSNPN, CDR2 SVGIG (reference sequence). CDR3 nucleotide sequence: TGTGCCTGGGGGACAGGGAGGAATTCACCCCTCCACTTT. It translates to CAWGTGRNSPLHF.

The CDR3, as DNA: TGCGCCAGCAGCCAAGACGGGGGAACTGGGGCCAACGTCCTGACTTTC. Its translation: CASSQDGGTGANVLTF. This chain joins TRBV4-1 and TRBJ2-6; tentative D call: TRBD2 (6 bases). The CDR3 is made up of 16 amino acids. The germline V gene has CDR1 MGHRA and CDR2 YSYEKL. Deletions cut 0 bases from V and 2 bases from J, with 8 bases between.

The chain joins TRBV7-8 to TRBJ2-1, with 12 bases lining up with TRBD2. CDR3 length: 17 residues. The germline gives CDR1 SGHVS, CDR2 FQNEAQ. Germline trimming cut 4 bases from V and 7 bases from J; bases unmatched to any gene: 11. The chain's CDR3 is CASSSRTTSGRGNEQFF. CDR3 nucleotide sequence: TGTGCCAGCAGCTCTAGGACGACTAGCGGGAGAGGAAATGAGCAGTTCTTC.

CDR3 sequence reads: CASSLSVDTTTYEQYF. The DNA of the CDR3 is TGTGCCAGCAGCCTAAGCGTGGACACCACTACCTACGAGCAGTACTTC. The J gene is TRBJ2-7, the V gene TRBV4-2, with D possibly TRBD1 on 5 matching bases. This CDR3 spans 16 amino acids. From germline, CDR1 is LGHNA and CDR2 YNFKEQ. V shed 4 bases and J shed 2 bases, with 18 bases lying between them.

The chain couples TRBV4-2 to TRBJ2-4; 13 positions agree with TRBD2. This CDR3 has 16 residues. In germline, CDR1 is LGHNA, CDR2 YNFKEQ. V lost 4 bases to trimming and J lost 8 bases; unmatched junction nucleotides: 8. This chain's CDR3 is CASSRGLAGDSDIQYF. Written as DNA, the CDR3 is TGTGCCAGCAGCCGCGGACTAGCGGGAGACTCGGACATTCAGTACTTC.

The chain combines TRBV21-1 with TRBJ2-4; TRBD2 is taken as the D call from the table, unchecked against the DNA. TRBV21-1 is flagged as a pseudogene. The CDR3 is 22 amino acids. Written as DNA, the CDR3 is TGTGCCAGCAGCAAAGGATTCGACAGCTTTAGACGGGAGATGAGGGCCAAAAACATTCAGTACTTC. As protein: CASSKGFDSFRREMRAKNIQYF.

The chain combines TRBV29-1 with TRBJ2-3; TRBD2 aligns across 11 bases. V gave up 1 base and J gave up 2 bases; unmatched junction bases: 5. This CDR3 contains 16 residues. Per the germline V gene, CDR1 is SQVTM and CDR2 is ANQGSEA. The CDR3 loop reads CSVEGRLAGTTDTQYF. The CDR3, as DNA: TGCAGCGTTGAAGGGCGACTAGCGGGGACCACAGATACGCAGTATTTT.

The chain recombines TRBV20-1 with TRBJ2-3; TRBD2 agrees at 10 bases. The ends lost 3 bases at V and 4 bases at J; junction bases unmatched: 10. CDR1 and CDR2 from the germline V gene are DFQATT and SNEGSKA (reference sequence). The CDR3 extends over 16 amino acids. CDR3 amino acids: CSASRSSGSIADTQYF. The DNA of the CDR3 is TGCAGTGCTAGTCGTTCTAGCGGGAGCATCGCAGATACGCAGTATTTT.

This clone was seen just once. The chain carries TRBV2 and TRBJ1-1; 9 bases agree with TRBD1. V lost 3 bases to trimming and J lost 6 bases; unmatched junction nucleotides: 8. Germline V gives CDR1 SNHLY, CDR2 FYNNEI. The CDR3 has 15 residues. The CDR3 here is CASSDPSDRGAEAFF. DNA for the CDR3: TGTGCCAGCAGTGACCCCTCGGACAGGGGCGCTGAAGCTTTCTTT.

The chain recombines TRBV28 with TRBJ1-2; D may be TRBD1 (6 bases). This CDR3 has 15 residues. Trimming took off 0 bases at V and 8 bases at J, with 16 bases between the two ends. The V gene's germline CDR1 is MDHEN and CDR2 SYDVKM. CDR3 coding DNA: TGTGCCAGCAGTTTATGGCCGGGGGGGCCCGAAGGCTACACCTTC. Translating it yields CASSLWPGGPEGYTF.

CDR3 residues: CASSLAYGYGYTF. The CDR3 nucleotides read TGTGCCAGCAGTTTGGCTTATGGTTATGGCTACACCTTC. This chain uses TRBV28 with TRBJ1-2; unclear D gene. This CDR3 is built from 13 residues. Germline loops: CDR1 MDHEN, CDR2 SYDVKM. V lost 3 bases and J 5 bases, leaving 10 bases between the germline ends.